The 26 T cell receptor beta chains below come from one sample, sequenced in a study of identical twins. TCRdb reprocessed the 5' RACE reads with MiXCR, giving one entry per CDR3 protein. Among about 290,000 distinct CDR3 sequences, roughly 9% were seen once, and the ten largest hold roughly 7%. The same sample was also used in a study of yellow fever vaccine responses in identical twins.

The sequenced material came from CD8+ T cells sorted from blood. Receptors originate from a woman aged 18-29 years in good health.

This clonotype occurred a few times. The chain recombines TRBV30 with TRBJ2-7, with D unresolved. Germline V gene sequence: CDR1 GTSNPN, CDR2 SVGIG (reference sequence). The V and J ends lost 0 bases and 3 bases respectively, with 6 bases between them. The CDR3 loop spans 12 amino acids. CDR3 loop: CAWSVAVYEQYF. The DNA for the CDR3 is TGTGCCTGGAGTGTCGCAGTCTACGAGCAGTACTTC.

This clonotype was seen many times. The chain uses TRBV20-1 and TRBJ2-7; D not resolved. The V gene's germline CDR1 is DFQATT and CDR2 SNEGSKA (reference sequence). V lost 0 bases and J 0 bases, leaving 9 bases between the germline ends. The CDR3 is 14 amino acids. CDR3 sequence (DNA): TGCAGTGCTAGAGATATGGGAAGCTCCTACGAGCAGTACTTC. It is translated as CSARDMGSSYEQYF.

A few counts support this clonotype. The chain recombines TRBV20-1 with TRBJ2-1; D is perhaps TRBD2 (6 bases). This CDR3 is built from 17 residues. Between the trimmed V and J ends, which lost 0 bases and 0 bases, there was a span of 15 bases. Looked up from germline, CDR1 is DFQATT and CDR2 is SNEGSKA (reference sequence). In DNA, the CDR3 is TGCAGTGCTAGAGATATGGAGGGGACCAGCTCCTACAATGAGCAGTTCTTC. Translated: CSARDMEGTSSYNEQFF.

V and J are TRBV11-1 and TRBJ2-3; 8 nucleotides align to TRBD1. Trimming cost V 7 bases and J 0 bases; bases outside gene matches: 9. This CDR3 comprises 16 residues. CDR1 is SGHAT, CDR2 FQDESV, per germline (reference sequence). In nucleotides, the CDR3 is TGTGCCAGCATCAGGGACAGGAGATATAGCACAGATACGCAGTATTTT. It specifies CASIRDRRYSTDTQYF.

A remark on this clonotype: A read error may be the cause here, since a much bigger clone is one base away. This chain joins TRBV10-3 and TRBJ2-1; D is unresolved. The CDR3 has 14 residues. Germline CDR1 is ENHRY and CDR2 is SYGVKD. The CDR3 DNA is TGTGCCATCAGTGATAGTTACTCCTACAATGAGCAGTCCTTC. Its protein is CAISDSYSYNEQSF.

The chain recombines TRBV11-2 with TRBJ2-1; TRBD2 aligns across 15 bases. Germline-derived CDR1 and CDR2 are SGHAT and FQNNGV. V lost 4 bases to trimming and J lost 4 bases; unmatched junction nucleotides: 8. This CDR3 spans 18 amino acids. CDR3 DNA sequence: TGTGCCAGCAGCTCAAGCGGACTAGCGGGGGGGCCATACAATGAGCAGTTCTTC. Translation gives CASSSSGLAGGPYNEQFF.

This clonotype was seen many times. For the CDR3, the DNA is TGCAGCGTTGAAGATCAAAGCGAGCCGAACACTGAAGCTTTCTTT. Amino acids: CSVEDQSEPNTEAFF. The chain recombines TRBV29-1 with TRBJ1-1; D is unresolved. The CDR3 runs to 15 residues. Trimming cost V 0 bases and J 1 base, with 12 bases left between them. Germline CDR1 SQVTM, CDR2 ANQGSEA.

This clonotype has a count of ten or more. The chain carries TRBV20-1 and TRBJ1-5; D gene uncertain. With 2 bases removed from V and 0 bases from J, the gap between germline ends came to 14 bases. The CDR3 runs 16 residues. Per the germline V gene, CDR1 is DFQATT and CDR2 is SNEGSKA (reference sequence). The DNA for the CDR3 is TGCAGTGCTAGATTGACACGCGGAGGTAGCAATCAGCCCCAGCATTTT. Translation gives CSARLTRGGSNQPQHF.

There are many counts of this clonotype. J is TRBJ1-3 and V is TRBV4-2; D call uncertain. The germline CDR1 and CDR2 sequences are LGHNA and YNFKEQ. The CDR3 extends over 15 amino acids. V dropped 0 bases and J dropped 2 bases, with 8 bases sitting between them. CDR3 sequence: CASSQDVEPGNTIYF. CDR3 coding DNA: TGTGCCAGCAGCCAAGATGTGGAACCTGGAAACACCATATATTTT.

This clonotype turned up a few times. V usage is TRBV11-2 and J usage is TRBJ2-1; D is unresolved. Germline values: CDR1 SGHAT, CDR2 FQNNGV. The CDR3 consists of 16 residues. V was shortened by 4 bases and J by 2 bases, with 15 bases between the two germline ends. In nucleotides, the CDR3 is TGTGCCAGCAGCTCCTCCGACTCAAAGACCTACAATGAGCAGTTCTTC. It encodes CASSSSDSKTYNEQFF.

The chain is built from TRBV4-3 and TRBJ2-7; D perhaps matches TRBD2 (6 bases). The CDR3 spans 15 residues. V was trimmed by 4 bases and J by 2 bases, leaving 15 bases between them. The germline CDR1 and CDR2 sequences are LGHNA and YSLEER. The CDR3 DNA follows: TGCGCCAGCAGCCTACAGTCTGGCGGGACCTACGAGCAGTACTTC. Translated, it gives CASSLQSGGTYEQYF.

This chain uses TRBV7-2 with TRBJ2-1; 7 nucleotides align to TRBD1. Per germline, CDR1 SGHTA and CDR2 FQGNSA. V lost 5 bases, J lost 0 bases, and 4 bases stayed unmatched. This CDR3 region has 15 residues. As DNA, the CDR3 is TGTGCCAGCAGCCCCGGGGACAGCTCCTACAATGAGCAGTTCTTC. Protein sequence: CASSPGDSSYNEQFF. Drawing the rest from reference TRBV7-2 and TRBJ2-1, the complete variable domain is GAGVSQSPSNKVTEKGKDVELRCDPISGHTALYWYRQSLGQGLEFLIYFQGNSAPDKSGLPSDRFSAERTGGSVSTLTIQRTQQEDSAVYLCASSPGDSSYNEQFFGPGTRLTVL.

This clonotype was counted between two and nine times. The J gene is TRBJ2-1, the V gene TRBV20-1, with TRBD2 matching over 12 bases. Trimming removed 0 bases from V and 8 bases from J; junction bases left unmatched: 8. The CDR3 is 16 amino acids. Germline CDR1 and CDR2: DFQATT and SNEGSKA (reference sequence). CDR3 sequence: CSARDFWTSGNDEQFF. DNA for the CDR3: TGCAGTGCTAGAGATTTTTGGACTAGCGGGAACGATGAGCAGTTCTTC.

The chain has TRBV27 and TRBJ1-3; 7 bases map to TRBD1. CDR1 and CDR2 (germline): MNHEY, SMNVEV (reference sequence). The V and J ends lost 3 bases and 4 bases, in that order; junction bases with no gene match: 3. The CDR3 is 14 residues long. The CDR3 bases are TGTGCCAGCAGTTTGACAGGGCAAGGAAACACCATATATTTT. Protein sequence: CASSLTGQGNTIYF.

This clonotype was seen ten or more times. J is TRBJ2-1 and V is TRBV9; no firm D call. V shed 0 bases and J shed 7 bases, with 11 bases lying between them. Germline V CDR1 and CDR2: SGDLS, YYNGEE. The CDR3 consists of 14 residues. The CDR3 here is CASSVESGTNEQFF. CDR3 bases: TGTGCCAGCAGCGTAGAGTCTGGTACGAATGAGCAGTTCTTC.

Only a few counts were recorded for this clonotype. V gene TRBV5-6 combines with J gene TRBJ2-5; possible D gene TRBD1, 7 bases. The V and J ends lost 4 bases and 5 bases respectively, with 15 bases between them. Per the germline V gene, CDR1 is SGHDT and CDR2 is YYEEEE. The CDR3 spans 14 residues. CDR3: CASSGGGAGETQYF. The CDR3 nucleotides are TGTGCCAGCAGCGGAGGGGGCGCGGGGGAGACCCAGTACTTC. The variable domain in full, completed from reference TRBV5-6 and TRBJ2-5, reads DAGVTQSPTHLIKTRGQQVTLRCSPKSGHDTVSWYQQALGQGPQFIFQYYEEEERQRGNFPDRFSGHQFPNYSSELNVNALLLGDSALYLCASSGGGAGETQYFGPGTRLLVL.

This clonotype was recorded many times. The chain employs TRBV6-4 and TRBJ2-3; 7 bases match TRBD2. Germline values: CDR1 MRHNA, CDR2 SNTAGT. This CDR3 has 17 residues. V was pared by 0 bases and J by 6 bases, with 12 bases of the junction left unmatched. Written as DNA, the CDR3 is TGTGCCAGCAGTGACTCGACTCTCGGTGGGAGGGCCGATACGCAGTATTTT. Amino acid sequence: CASSDSTLGGRADTQYF.

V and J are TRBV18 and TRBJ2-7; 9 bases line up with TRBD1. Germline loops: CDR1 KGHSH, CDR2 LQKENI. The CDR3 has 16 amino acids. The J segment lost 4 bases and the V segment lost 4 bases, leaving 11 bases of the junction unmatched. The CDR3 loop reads CASSLNRDRASYEQYF. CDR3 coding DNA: TGTGCCAGCTCACTCAACCGGGACAGGGCATCATACGAGCAGTACTTC.

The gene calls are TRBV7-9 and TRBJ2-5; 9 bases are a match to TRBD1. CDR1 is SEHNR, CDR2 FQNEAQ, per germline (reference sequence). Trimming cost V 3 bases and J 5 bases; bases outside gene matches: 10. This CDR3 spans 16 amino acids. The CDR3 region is CASSLMGQGNVETQYF. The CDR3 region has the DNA TGTGCCAGCAGCTTGATGGGACAGGGTAATGTGGAGACCCAGTACTTC.

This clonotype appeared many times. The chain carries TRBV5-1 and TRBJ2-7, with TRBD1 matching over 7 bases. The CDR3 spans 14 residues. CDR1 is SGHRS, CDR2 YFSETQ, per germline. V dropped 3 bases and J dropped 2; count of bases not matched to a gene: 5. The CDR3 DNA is TGCGCCAGCAGCTCCGACAGGGTTACCTACGAGCAGTACTTC. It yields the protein CASSSDRVTYEQYF.

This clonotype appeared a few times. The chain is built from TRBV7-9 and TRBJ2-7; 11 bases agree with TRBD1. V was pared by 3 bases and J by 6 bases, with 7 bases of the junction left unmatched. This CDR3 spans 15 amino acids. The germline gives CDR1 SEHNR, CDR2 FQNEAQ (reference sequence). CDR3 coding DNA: TGTGCCAGCAGCTTGTCCCCCGGGACAGGGGGCGAGCAGTACTTC. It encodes CASSLSPGTGGEQYF.

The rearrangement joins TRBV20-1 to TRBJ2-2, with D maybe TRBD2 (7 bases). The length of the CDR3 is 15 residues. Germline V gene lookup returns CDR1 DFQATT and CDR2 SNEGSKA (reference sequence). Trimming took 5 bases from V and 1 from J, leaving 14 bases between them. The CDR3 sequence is CSAHGGARNTGELFF. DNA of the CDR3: TGCAGTGCTCATGGGGGGGCGAGGAACACCGGGGAGCTGTTTTTT.

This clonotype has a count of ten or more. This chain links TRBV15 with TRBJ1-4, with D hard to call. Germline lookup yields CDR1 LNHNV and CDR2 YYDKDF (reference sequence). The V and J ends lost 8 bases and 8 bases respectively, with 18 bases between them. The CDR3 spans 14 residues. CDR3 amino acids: CATLGRADTEKLFF. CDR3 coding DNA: TGTGCCACCTTAGGTCGGGCGGATACCGAAAAACTGTTTTTT.

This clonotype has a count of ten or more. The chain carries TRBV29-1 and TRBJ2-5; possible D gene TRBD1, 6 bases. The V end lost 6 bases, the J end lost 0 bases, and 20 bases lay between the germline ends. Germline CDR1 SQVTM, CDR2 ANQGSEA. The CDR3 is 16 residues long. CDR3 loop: CSVLSAGTQYQETQYF. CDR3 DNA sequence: TGCAGCGTCCTATCAGCCGGGACACAGTACCAAGAGACCCAGTACTTC.

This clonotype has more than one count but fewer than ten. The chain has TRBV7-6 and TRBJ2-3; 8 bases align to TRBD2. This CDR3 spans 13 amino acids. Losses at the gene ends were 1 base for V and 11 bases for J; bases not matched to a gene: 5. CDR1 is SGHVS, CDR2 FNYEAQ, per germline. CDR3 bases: TGTGCCAGCAGCTTAGTAAGACGGGAGGGGCAGTATTTT. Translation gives CASSLVRREGQYF.

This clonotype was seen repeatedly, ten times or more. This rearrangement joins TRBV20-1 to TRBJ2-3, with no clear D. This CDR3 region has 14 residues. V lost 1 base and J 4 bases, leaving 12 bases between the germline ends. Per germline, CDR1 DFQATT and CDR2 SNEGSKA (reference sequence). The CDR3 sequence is CSARALVGPDTQYF. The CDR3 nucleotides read TGCAGTGCTAGAGCTCTGGTCGGCCCAGATACGCAGTATTTT.